The 4 T cell receptor beta chains listed next were all sequenced from one sample in a study of T cells in Graves' hyperthyroidism and ophthalmopathy. TCR beta CDR3 sequences were amplified from RNA transcripts. With the HTBI primer set, the TCR CDR3 went through a first round of RT-PCR. TCRdb analysed the multiplex PCR reads with MiXCR anew, one entry per CDR3 protein. Among over 300,000 distinct CDR3 sequences, roughly 15% were seen once, and the ten largest hold 34%. Input material: blood. The receptors stem from a woman in her forties with Graves' ophthalmopathy.

This clonotype was observed many times. The genes are TRBV28 and TRBJ2-7, with D perhaps given as TRBD1 or TRBD2 (7 bases each). CDR3 length: 13 amino acids. Germline V lookup: CDR1 MDHEN, CDR2 SYDVKM. Deletions cut 6 bases from V and 9 bases from J, with 18 bases between. The CDR3 sequence: CASRRDRAGWQYF. The CDR3, as DNA: TGTGCCAGCAGACGGGACAGAGCGGGATGGCAGTACTTC. Variable domain in full (rest from reference TRBV28 and TRBJ2-7): DVKVTQSSRYLVKRTGEKVFLECVQDMDHENMFWYRQDPGLGLRLIYFSYDVKMKEKGDIPEGYSVSREKKERFSLILESASTNQTSMYLCASRRDRAGWQYFGPGTRLTVT.

This clonotype occurred many times. V and J are TRBV24-1 and TRBJ2-1; 8 bases match TRBD1. The CDR3 loop spans 16 amino acids. After removal of 2 bases from V and 7 bases from J, the junction contained 9 bases not matched to a gene. Germline CDR1 is KGHDR and CDR2 is SFDVKD. Written as DNA, the CDR3 is TGTGCCACCAGTGATTCGGGACAGGAGAACGTTAATGAGCAGTTCTTC. Translation gives CATSDSGQENVNEQFF.

The rearrangement links TRBV20-1 to TRBJ2-7; the match to TRBD2 covers 10 bases. Germline-derived CDR1 and CDR2 are DFQATT and SNEGSKA (reference sequence). V shed 3 bases and J 4 bases; nucleotides not matched to a gene: 3. This CDR3 has 13 residues. The CDR3 loop is CSASGLAEYEQYF. CDR3 bases: TGCAGTGCTAGTGGACTAGCGGAATACGAGCAGTACTTC.

This clonotype was observed many times. The chain couples TRBV7-8 to TRBJ2-1; 12 positions match TRBD2. CDR1 is SGHVS, CDR2 FQNEAQ, per germline. The CDR3 is 17 amino acids. The J segment lost 9 bases and the V segment lost 5 bases, leaving 14 bases of the junction unmatched. The DNA for the CDR3 is TGTGCCAGCAGCCCTGGGACTAGCGGGTTCAGGCGGGCTGAGCAGTTCTTC. Its protein product is CASSPGTSGFRRAEQFF.